This TCR beta chain was identified during a study of control samples from healthy donors and cancer patients. TCRdb's table, derived via immunoSEQ multiplex PCR, lists solely in-frame clones and lacks some. The sample consists of tens of thousands of clones, roughly 86% of them appearing once. This receptor was identified in a man in his fifties in good health. Sequencing was done on a sample of blood.

The CDR3 loop reads CASISGIGSLNSPLHF. The CDR3, as DNA: TGTGCCAGCATTAGTGGGATTGGCTCCCTCAATTCACCCCTCCACTTT. This chain joins TRBV6-4 and TRBJ1-6; D uncertain. The CDR3 contains 16 residues. Trimming shortened V by 7 bases and J by 7 bases, and 20 bases separated the two germline ends. The germline V gene encodes CDR1 MRHNA and CDR2 SNTAGT.